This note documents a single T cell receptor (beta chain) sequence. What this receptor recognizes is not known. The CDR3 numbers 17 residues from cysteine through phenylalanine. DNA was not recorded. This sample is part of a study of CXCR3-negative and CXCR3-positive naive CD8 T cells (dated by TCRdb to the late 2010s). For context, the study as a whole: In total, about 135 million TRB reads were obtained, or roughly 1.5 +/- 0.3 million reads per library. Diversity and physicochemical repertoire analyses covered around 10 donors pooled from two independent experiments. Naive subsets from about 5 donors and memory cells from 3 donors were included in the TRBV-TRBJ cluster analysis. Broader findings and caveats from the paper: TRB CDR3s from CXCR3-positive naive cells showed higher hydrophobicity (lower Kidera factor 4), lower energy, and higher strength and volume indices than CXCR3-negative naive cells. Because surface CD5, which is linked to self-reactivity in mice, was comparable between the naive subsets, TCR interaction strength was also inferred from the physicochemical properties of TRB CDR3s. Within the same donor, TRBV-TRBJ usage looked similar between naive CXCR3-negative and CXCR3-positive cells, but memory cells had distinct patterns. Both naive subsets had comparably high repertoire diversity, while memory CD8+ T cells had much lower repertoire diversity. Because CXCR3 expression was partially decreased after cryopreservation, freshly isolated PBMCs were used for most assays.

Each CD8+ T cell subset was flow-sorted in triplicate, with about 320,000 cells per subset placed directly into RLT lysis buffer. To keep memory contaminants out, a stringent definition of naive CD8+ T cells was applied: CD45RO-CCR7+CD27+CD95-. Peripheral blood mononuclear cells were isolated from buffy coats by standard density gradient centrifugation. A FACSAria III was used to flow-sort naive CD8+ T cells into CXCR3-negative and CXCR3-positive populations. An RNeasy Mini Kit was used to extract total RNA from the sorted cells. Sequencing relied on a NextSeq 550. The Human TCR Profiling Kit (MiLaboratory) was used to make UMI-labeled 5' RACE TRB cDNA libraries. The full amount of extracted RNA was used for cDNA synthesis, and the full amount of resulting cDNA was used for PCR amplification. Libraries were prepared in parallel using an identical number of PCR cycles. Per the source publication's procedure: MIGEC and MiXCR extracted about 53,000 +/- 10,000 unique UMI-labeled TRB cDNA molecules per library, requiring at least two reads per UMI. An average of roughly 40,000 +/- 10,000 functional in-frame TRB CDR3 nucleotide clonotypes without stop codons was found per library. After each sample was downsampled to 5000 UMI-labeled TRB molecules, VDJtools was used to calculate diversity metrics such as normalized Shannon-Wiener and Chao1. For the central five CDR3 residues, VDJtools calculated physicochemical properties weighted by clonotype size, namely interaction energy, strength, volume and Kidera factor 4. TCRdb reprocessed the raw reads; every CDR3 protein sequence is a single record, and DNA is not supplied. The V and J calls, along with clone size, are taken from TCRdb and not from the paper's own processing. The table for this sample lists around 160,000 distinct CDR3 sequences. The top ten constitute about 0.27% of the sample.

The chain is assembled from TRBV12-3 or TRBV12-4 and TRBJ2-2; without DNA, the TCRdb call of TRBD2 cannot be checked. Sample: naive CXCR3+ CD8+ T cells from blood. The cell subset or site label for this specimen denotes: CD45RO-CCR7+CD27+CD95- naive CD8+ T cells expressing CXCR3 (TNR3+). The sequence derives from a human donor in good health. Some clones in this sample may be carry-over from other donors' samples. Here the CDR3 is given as CASSPARGTSRAGELFF.